The TCR beta chain described here comes from a study of T-cell reconstitution after alpha-beta-depleted transplantation in children. This CDR3 spans 13 amino acids. The ends lost 6 bases at V and 6 bases at J; junction bases unmatched: 6. CDR1 and CDR2 from the germline V gene are DFQATT and SNEGSKA (reference sequence). This clonotype was detected only a few times. Unique molecular identifiers featured in how the TCRbeta library was prepared. TCRdb re-derived calls from the PCR reads in MiXCR, one entry per CDR3 protein. The sample has about 250,000 distinct CDR3 sequences; 20% to 30% are singletons.

The material was PBMCs, mostly from graft donor cells, obtained 360 days after TCRalphabeta/CD19-depleted stem cell transplant. This sequence originates from a female patient aged 2-9 years who had a stem cell transplant for congenital amegakaryocytic thrombocytopenia, so the T cells may come from the graft donor. V is TRBV20-1 and J is TRBJ2-1; 9 bases are a match to TRBD1. The CDR3 here is CSAQGQGRNEQFF. For the CDR3, the DNA is TGCAGTGCCCAGGGACAGGGCCGCAATGAGCAGTTCTTC.